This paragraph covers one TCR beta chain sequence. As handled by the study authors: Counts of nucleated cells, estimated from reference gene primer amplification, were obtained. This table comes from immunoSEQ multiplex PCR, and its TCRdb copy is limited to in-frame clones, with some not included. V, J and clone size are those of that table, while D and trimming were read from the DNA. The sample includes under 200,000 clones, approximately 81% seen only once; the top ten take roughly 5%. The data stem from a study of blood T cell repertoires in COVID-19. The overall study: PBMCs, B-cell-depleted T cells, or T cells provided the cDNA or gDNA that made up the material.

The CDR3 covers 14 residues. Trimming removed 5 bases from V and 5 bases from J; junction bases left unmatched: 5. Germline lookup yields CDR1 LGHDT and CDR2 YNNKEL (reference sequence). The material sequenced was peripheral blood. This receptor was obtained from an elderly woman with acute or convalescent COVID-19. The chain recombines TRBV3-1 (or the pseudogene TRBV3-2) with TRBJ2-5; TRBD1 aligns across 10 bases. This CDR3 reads CASSSTGGVETQYF. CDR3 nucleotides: TGTGCCAGCAGCTCGACAGGGGGCGTTGAGACCCAGTACTTC.